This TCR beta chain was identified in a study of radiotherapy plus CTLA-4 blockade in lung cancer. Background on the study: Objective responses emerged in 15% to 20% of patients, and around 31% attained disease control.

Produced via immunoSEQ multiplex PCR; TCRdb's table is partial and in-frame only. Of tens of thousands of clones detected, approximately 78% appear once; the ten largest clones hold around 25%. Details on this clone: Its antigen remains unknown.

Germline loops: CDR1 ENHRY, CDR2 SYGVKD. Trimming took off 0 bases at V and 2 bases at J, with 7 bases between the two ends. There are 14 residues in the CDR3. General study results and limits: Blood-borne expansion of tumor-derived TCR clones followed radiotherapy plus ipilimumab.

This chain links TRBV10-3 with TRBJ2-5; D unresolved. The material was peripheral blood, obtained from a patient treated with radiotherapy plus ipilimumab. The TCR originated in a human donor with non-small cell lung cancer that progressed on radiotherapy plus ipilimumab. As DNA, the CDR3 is TGTGCCATCAGTGAGTCATCAGGTCAAGAGACCCAGTACTTC. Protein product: CAISESSGQETQYF.